A single sample gave rise to the 20 T cell receptor beta chains below, sequenced in a study of cytomegalovirus exposure and HLA in healthy donors. The PCR was carried out with 60 Vbeta primers and 13 Jbeta primers. TCRdb's copy holds only in-frame clones and misses some; the assay was immunoSEQ multiplex PCR. Among some 150,000 clones listed, around two thirds were seen once. Sequenced input: PBMCs. Every receptor here comes from a woman in her 40s in good health and CMV-seronegative.

CDR3 sequence reads: CASRPDRNYGYTF. The DNA of the CDR3 is TGTGCCAGCAGACCGGACAGGAACTATGGCTACACCTTC. The J gene is TRBJ1-2, the V gene TRBV4-2, with 7 nucleotides matching TRBD1. The CDR3 consists of 13 residues. The V gene's germline CDR1 is LGHNA and CDR2 YNFKEQ. V was clipped by 6 bases and J by 2 bases; unmatched bases: 3.

The J gene is TRBJ2-5, the V gene TRBV14; 7 nucleotides match TRBD1. CDR1 is SGHDN and CDR2 is FVKESK in the germline V gene. The V and J ends lost 5 bases and 7 bases, in that order; junction bases with no gene match: 10. The CDR3 is 14 amino acids. The CDR3 DNA sequence: TGTGCCAGCAGCTCCCGGACGGCAGGGGGGACCCAGTACTTC. Protein: CASSSRTAGGTQYF.

The chain recombines TRBV2 with TRBJ1-1; 9 bases are a match to TRBD1. CDR3 size: 16 residues. Per germline, CDR1 SNHLY and CDR2 FYNNEI. Trimming cost V 3 bases and J 3 bases; bases outside gene matches: 8. As DNA, the CDR3 is TGTGCCAGCAGTGATAGCGCTTACAGGGGGCACACTGAAGCTTTCTTT. Its protein is CASSDSAYRGHTEAFF.

This clone was observed a single time. The J gene is TRBJ1-2, the V gene TRBV6-5; 7 positions match TRBD1. The junction had 8 bases not matched to a gene; V was cut back by 2 bases and J by 5 bases. CDR3 length: 15 amino acids. The germline CDR1 and CDR2 sequences are MNHEY and SVGAGI. The CDR3 DNA sequence: TGTGCCAGCAGTTACGGAGTAGGGGGCGGATATGGCTACACCTTC. This encodes CASSYGVGGGYGYTF.

The rearrangement uses TRBV5-6 and TRBJ2-3; TRBD1 aligns across 9 bases. V was clipped by 8 bases and J by 4 bases; unmatched bases: 8. The length of the CDR3 is 14 residues. Germline V lookup: CDR1 SGHDT, CDR2 YYEEEE. CDR3: CASSNRGPADTQYF. CDR3 bases: TGTGCCAGTTCCAACAGGGGGCCGGCAGATACGCAGTATTTT.

This clone was recorded a few times. The gene calls are TRBV6-1 and TRBJ2-1, with D possibly TRBD1 on 5 matching bases. The CDR3 loop spans 16 amino acids. V shed 1 base and J shed 10 bases, with 20 bases lying between them. Looked up from germline, CDR1 is MNHNS and CDR2 is SASEGT. The DNA for the CDR3 is TGTGCCAGCAGTGAAGACCGGGTAGCAGGGCGTGAAGAGCAGTTCTTC. This gives the protein CASSEDRVAGREEQFF.

This chain uses TRBV5-1 with TRBJ2-2, with 10 bases aligning to TRBD1. Unmatched junction bases numbered 10, after V lost 6 bases and J lost 5 bases. The germline gives CDR1 SGHRS, CDR2 YFSETQ. The CDR3 sequence is 16 residues long. This chain's CDR3 is CASTFYRDRGTGELFF. Here the CDR3 DNA reads TGCGCCAGCACCTTTTACCGGGACAGGGGAACCGGGGAGCTGTTTTTT.

The chain uses TRBV7-9 and TRBJ2-7; tentatively, D is TRBD2 (6 bases). The CDR3 runs to 15 residues. With 5 bases removed from V and 4 bases from J, the gap between germline ends came to 18 bases. The germline V gene has CDR1 SEHNR and CDR2 FQNEAQ (reference sequence). This CDR3 is CASSGSRRGTYEQYF. The CDR3 DNA sequence: TGTGCCAGCAGCGGATCGCGTCGGGGGACGTACGAGCAGTACTTC.

The V call is TRBV29-1, the J call TRBJ2-7; D gene uncertain. This CDR3 is built from 16 residues. Germline values: CDR1 SQVTM, CDR2 ANQGSEA. Between the trimmed V and J ends, which lost 6 bases and 3 bases, there was a span of 24 bases. This chain's CDR3 is CSVLPGGISSDYEQYF. CDR3 in DNA: TGCAGCGTCCTTCCGGGTGGCATTTCGTCTGACTACGAGCAGTACTTC.

V usage is TRBV7-9 and J usage is TRBJ1-5; the D gene is possibly TRBD1 (6 bases). Germline V CDR1 and CDR2: SEHNR, FQNEAQ (reference sequence). V gave up 5 bases and J gave up 1 base, with 12 bases separating them. The CDR3 sequence is 15 residues long. DNA of the CDR3: TGTGCCAGCAGCACCGGACAGAGCAGCAATCAGCCCCAGCATTTT. It encodes CASSTGQSSNQPQHF.

In its sample, this clone was seen once. A read error may produce the germline difference seen at one junction end. The V gene is TRBV9, the J gene TRBJ1-1, with D possibly matching TRBD1 (5 bases). Per the germline V gene, CDR1 is SGDLS and CDR2 is YYNGEE. The CDR3 has 12 residues. CDR3 sequence (DNA): TGTGCCAGCAGCCCCCAGGGCACTGAAGATTTCTTT. This sequence encodes CASSPQGTEDFF. Looking up the rest from reference TRBV9 and TRBJ1-1 gives the full variable domain: DSGVTQTPKHLITATGQRVTLRCSPRSGDLSVYWYQQSLDQGLQFLIQYYNGEERAKGNILERFSAQQFPDLHSELNLSSLELGDSALYFCASSPQGTEDFFGQGTRLTVV.

V is TRBV5-1 and J is TRBJ2-7; 8 positions match TRBD1. The CDR3 consists of 14 residues. Germline CDR1 and CDR2: SGHRS and YFSETQ. V shed 2 bases and J 2 bases; nucleotides not matched to a gene: 3. CDR3 in amino acids: CASSFGTGPYEQYF. CDR3 DNA: TGCGCCAGCAGCTTTGGGACAGGCCCCTACGAGCAGTACTTC.

The rearrangement uses TRBV9 and TRBJ2-7, with a possible D match to TRBD2 (5 bases). Germline V gene sequence: CDR1 SGDLS, CDR2 YYNGEE. The CDR3 is 14 residues long. V gave up 4 bases and J gave up 1 base, with 12 bases separating them. Written as DNA, the CDR3 is TGTGCCAGCAGCCTCGGACTCGATTCCTACGAGCAGTACTTC. As protein: CASSLGLDSYEQYF.

CDR3 region: CASSMGQNNSPLHF. In DNA form, the CDR3 reads TGTGCCAGTAGTATGGGACAGAATAATTCACCCCTCCACTTT. The gene calls are TRBV19 and TRBJ1-6; 7 nucleotides agree with TRBD1. Trimming cost V 3 bases and J 5 bases; bases outside gene matches: 1. The germline V gene encodes CDR1 LNHDA and CDR2 SQIVND (reference sequence). CDR3 size: 14 residues. Full variable domain (outside the CDR3, taken from reference TRBV19 and TRBJ1-6): DGGITQSPKYLFRKEGQNVTLSCEQNLNHDAMYWYRQDPGQGLRLIYYSQIVNDFQKGDIAEGYSVSREKKESFPLTVTSAQKNPTAFYLCASSMGQNNSPLHFGNGTRLTVT.

The chain has TRBV2 and TRBJ1-5; D uncertain. The CDR3 is 14 amino acids. Trimming pared 1 base from V and 2 bases from J, leaving 6 bases between. CDR1 and CDR2 from the germline V gene are SNHLY and FYNNEI. CDR3 residues: CASSEGRGNQPQHF. The CDR3 DNA follows: TGTGCCAGCAGTGAAGGGAGAGGCAATCAGCCCCAGCATTTT. The full variable domain, in which reference TRBV2 and TRBJ1-5 provide the parts outside the CDR3, is EPEVTQTPSHQVTQMGQEVILRCVPISNHLYFYWYRQILGQKVEFLVSFYNNEISEKSEIFDDQFSVERPDGSNFTLKIRSTKLEDSAMYFCASSEGRGNQPQHFGDGTRLSIL.

V gene TRBV28 combines with J gene TRBJ2-7, with 8 nucleotides matching TRBD1. J was trimmed by 0 bases and V by 7 bases; bases with no gene match: 5. Germline V gene sequence: CDR1 MDHEN, CDR2 SYDVKM. The length of the CDR3 is 14 residues. For the CDR3, the DNA is TGTGCCAGCACCTGGACAGGGAGCTCCTACGAGCAGTACTTC. It yields the protein CASTWTGSSYEQYF.

The rearrangement uses TRBV28 and TRBJ2-3; D remains unclear. Germline V CDR1 and CDR2: MDHEN, SYDVKM. The ends were cut back, 5 bases at V and 4 bases at J, with 16 bases in the middle. The CDR3 is 15 amino acids. CDR3 loop: CASSVSLRVPDTQYF. CDR3 coding DNA: TGTGCCAGCAGTGTTTCCCTACGGGTTCCAGATACGCAGTATTTT.

The chain is built from TRBV27 and TRBJ1-2, with 9 bases identical to TRBD1. The CDR3 sequence is 17 residues long. The J segment lost 6 bases and the V segment lost 5 bases, leaving 16 bases of the junction unmatched. Germline CDR1 and CDR2: MNHEY and SMNVEV (reference sequence). The CDR3 loop reads CASSPSGTGRSYHGYTF. The CDR3 DNA reads as TGTGCCAGCAGTCCCTCCGGGACAGGGCGCTCCTATCATGGCTACACCTTC.

The genes are TRBV19 and TRBJ1-2; possibly TRBD1 for D (6 bases). Trimming pared 1 base from V and 3 bases from J, leaving 15 bases between. Germline V CDR1 and CDR2: LNHDA, SQIVND (reference sequence). The CDR3 is 16 residues long. In nucleotides, the CDR3 is TGTGCCAGTAGTATAGGAAACCAGGGGCTCGACTATGGCTACACCTTC. Amino acids: CASSIGNQGLDYGYTF.

The rearrangement links TRBV2 to TRBJ2-1, with TRBD2 matching 8 bases. The CDR3 consists of 13 residues. Germline CDR1 reads SNHLY; CDR2 reads FYNNEI. The ends lost 10 bases at V and 6 bases at J; junction bases unmatched: 8. The CDR3 sequence is CATGGVAGNEQFF. The CDR3 DNA sequence: TGTGCCACCGGGGGGGTAGCGGGCAATGAGCAGTTCTTC.